This record covers a single T cell receptor beta chain. Its matching antigen is unknown. The data were obtained in a study of T cells after posttransplantation cyclophosphamide. CDR1 MDHEN and CDR2 SYDVKM come from the germline V gene. Trimming at V came to 7 bases and at J to 3 bases, leaving 14 bases not matched to a gene. CDR3 length: 16 amino acids. Here immunoSEQ multiplex PCR was the method, and the copy in TCRdb shows in-frame clones only, minus some. The table has about 7,600 clones, approximately 85% seen once; the top ten hold roughly 17%. General study findings and limits: Later post-transplant blood repertoires were often dominated by donor CD8+ memory clones. After PTCy, TRB diversity resembled that of CNI/methotrexate controls. TRB overlap between skin or GI tissue T cells and blood was limited.

A marrow graft followed busulfan-fludarabine conditioning, with cyclophosphamide on days +3 and +4. The rearrangement uses TRBV28 and TRBJ1-2; TRBD1 matches 7 bases. This sample comprised CD4+ T cells sorted from blood, obtained 1162 days after allogeneic stem cell transplant with posttransplant cyclophosphamide. This TCR came from a female patient aged 40-50 years who received an allogeneic stem cell transplant from a related donor, was CMV-positive, and had no GVHD. Some T cells may be provided by the graft donor. This CDR3 is CASNRQGWRVYYGYTF. The CDR3 DNA reads as TGTGCCAGCAATAGACAGGGTTGGCGAGTTTACTATGGCTACACCTTC.